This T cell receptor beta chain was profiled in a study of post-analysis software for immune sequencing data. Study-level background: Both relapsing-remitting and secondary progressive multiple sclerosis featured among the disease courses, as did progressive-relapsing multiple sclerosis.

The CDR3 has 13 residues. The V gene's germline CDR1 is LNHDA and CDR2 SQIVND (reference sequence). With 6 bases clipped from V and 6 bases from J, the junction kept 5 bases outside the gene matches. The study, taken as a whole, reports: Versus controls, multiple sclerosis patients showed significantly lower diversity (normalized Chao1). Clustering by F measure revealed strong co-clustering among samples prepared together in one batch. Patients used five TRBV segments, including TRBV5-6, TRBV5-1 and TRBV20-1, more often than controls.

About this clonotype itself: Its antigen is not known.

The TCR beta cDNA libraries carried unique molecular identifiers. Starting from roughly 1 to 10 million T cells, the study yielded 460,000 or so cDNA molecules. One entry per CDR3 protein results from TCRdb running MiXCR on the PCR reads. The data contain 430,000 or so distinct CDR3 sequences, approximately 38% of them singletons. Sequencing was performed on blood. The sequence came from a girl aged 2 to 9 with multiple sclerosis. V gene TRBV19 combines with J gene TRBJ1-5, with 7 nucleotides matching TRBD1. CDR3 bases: TGTGCCAGTAGCGACAGGGTTTCTCAGCCCCAGCATTTT. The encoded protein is CASSDRVSQPQHF.